The 22 T cell receptor beta chains presented below share a single source sample, sequenced in a study of OX40 agonist ivuxolimab in advanced cancers. Sequencing used immunoSEQ multiplex PCR; TCRdb keeps in-frame clones, though not all of them. The sample holds 90,000 to 100,000 clones; 80% to 90% are singletons and the top ten take 0.7% to 1%. The sequencing here drew on CD4+ or CD8+ T cells sorted from blood, taken in a trial of the OX40 agonist ivuxolimab. These receptors were collected from an adult with an advanced solid tumor such as melanoma, head and neck, liver or kidney cancer.

For the CDR3, the DNA is TGTGCCAGCAGCTCCCAAGTTTACAATGAGCAGTTCTTC. Translation: CASSSQVYNEQFF. The V gene is TRBV5-8, the J gene TRBJ2-1; D not certain. Germline V gene sequence: CDR1 SGHTS, CDR2 YDEGEE. The CDR3 is 13 amino acids. V lost 3 bases and J lost 4, with 8 bases in between.

This chain uses TRBV28 with TRBJ2-3, with D maybe TRBD1 (6 bases). The germline gives CDR1 MDHEN, CDR2 SYDVKM. This CDR3 is 16 amino acids long. The V gene lost 2 bases and the J gene lost 2 bases, with 14 bases spanning the gap. CDR3 loop: CASSLRGKGYTDTQYF. CDR3 bases: TGTGCCAGCAGTTTAAGGGGGAAAGGTTACACAGATACGCAGTATTTT.

This clone has just one count. V is TRBV7-8 and J is TRBJ1-1; D remains ambiguous. CDR1 SGHVS and CDR2 FQNEAQ come from the germline V gene. Trimming removed 0 bases from V and 2 bases from J, with 16 bases in between. This CDR3 has 17 residues. The CDR3 DNA follows: TGTGCCAGCAGCTTAGCATGGGTAGCGGGTGCAAACACTGAAGCTTTCTTT. This sequence encodes CASSLAWVAGANTEAFF.

This sequence joins TRBV9 and TRBJ2-7; D call uncertain. The CDR3 runs 13 residues. CDR1 and CDR2 (germline): SGDLS, YYNGEE. V was clipped by 2 bases and J by 5 bases, with 11 bases between them. In nucleotides, the CDR3 is TGTGCCAGCAGCGTCAGTCAAGGGAACGAGCAGTACTTC. This sequence encodes CASSVSQGNEQYF.

The rearrangement links TRBV9 to TRBJ2-3; the D is unclear. The length of the CDR3 is 11 residues. Germline CDR1 and CDR2: SGDLS and YYNGEE. V gave up 0 bases and J gave up 6 bases, with 2 bases separating them. As DNA, the CDR3 is TGTGCCAGCAGCGTAGGCGATACGCAGTATTTT. It translates to CASSVGDTQYF.

The V gene is TRBV7-2, the J gene TRBJ1-1; 7 bases are shared with TRBD1. J gave up 1 base and V 5 bases, and 1 base lay outside the gene matches. Germline V CDR1 and CDR2: SGHTA, FQGNSA. The length of the CDR3 is 13 residues. CDR3 coding DNA: TGTGCCAGCAGCCGGGACAGGAACACTGAAGCTTTCTTT. Encoded protein: CASSRDRNTEAFF.

The chain recombines TRBV5-1 with TRBJ1-4, with 8 bases fitting TRBD1. V shed 0 bases, J shed 8 bases, and the junction held 6 bases outside the gene matches. CDR1 and CDR2 from the germline V gene are SGHRS and YFSETQ. CDR3 length: 15 residues. The CDR3 region has the DNA TGCGCCAGCAGCTTGGAGGACAGGGTAGGAGAAAAACTGTTTTTT. Encoded protein: CASSLEDRVGEKLFF.

V is TRBV4-2 and J is TRBJ1-1; D gene uncertain. The CDR3 is 14 amino acids. Deletions cut 0 bases from V and 0 bases from J, with 5 bases between. CDR1 is LGHNA and CDR2 is YNFKEQ in the germline V gene. CDR3 sequence: CASSQEQLNTEAFF. CDR3 bases: TGTGCCAGCAGCCAAGAACAGCTGAACACTGAAGCTTTCTTT.

The chain joins TRBV28 to TRBJ1-1; D unresolved. CDR1 is MDHEN and CDR2 is SYDVKM in the germline V gene. Trimming removed 8 bases at V and 4 bases at J, with 11 bases between. The CDR3 consists of 12 residues. CDR3 amino acids: CASGIRPTEAFF. For the CDR3, the DNA is TGTGCCAGCGGGATCCGACCCACTGAAGCTTTCTTT.

The gene calls are TRBV29-1 and TRBJ2-7; TRBD2 matches 11 bases. The V and J ends lost 4 bases and 4 bases, in that order; junction bases with no gene match: 3. The CDR3 totals 13 residues. Germline assignment: CDR1 SQVTM and CDR2 ANQGSEA. CDR3 nucleotides: TGCAGCGTTGTGGCTAGCGGGGGGTACGAGCAGTACTTC. Translation: CSVVASGGYEQYF.

The chain couples TRBV30 to TRBJ1-6; 8 bases map to TRBD1. This CDR3 region has 17 residues. Losses at the gene ends were 5 bases for V and 8 bases for J; bases not matched to a gene: 17. The germline V gene has CDR1 GTSNPN and CDR2 SVGIG (reference sequence). DNA for the CDR3: TGTGCCTGGGCCCCAGAAATCCCCGCAGGGGGCTATTCACCCCTCCACTTT. Translation gives CAWAPEIPAGGYSPLHF.

This sequence joins TRBV2 and TRBJ2-2, with a tentative D call TRBD1 (5 bases). This CDR3 is built from 13 residues. V was clipped by 9 bases and J by 7 bases, with 15 bases between them. Germline lookup yields CDR1 SNHLY and CDR2 FYNNEI. In nucleotides, the CDR3 is TGTGCCAGTTACCTGGCAGGGCACGGGGAGCTGTTTTTT. It specifies CASYLAGHGELFF.

The genes are TRBV10-2 and TRBJ2-3; TRBD1 is a possible D gene (5 bases). Trimming left V 7 bases short and J 4 bases short, with 15 bases between. The CDR3 contains 14 residues. CDR1 is WSHSY and CDR2 is SAAADI in the germline V gene. CDR3 loop: CASTVAEGADTQYF. The CDR3, as DNA: TGCGCCAGCACCGTCGCAGAAGGGGCAGATACGCAGTATTTT.

The V and J genes are TRBV7-2 and TRBJ1-1; D may be TRBD1 (6 bases). This CDR3 spans 15 amino acids. The germline V and J ends were trimmed by 8 bases and 2 bases, with 18 bases remaining between them. Germline V gene data show CDR1 as SGHTA and CDR2 as FQGNSA. The DNA of the CDR3 is TGTGCCAGCCTGATCGTCGGGACACCAAACACTGAAGCTTTCTTT. It translates to CASLIVGTPNTEAFF.

This clone was observed a single time. V and J are TRBV28 and TRBJ2-7, with 7 bases aligning to TRBD1. Trimming removed 4 bases from V and 7 bases from J; junction bases left unmatched: 13. From germline, CDR1 is MDHEN and CDR2 SYDVKM. The CDR3 has 15 residues. The CDR3 loop is CASSSPQGSFGEQYF. The CDR3 DNA follows: TGTGCCAGCAGTTCCCCACAGGGGTCCTTCGGGGAGCAGTACTTC.

The rearrangement joins TRBV20-1 to TRBJ2-7; D is unresolved. Germline V CDR1 and CDR2: DFQATT, SNEGSKA (reference sequence). Trimming took off 0 bases at V and 7 bases at J, with 7 bases between the two ends. This CDR3 contains 11 residues. CDR3 in DNA: TGCAGTGCTAGAGATGCGGCGGAGCAGTACTTC. Its protein is CSARDAAEQYF.

The chain joins TRBV29-1 to TRBJ1-5, with D possibly matching TRBD1 (6 bases). The CDR3 totals 11 residues. The germline gives CDR1 SQVTM, CDR2 ANQGSEA. With 4 bases removed from V and 5 bases from J, the gap between germline ends came to 6 bases. The CDR3 sequence: CSVGQDQPQHF. CDR3 in DNA: TGCAGCGTTGGACAGGATCAGCCCCAGCATTTT.

V and J are TRBV6-1 and TRBJ2-1; tentatively, D is TRBD2 (5 bases). The ends were cut back, 2 bases at V and 10 bases at J, with 9 bases in the middle. Per germline, CDR1 MNHNS and CDR2 SASEGT. CDR3 length: 12 residues. The CDR3 sequence is CASSERGREQFF. CDR3 sequence (DNA): TGTGCCAGCAGTGAACGGGGAAGGGAGCAGTTCTTC.

This sequence joins TRBV10-3 and TRBJ1-6; no clear D. The ends were cut back, 7 bases at V and 13 bases at J, with 17 bases in the middle. The CDR3 contains 13 residues. The germline CDR1 and CDR2 sequences are ENHRY and SYGVKD. DNA for the CDR3: TGTGCCATCATGGAGACCCCGTCTGGGCCCCTCCACTTT. Translated, it gives CAIMETPSGPLHF.

V gene TRBV4-3 combines with J gene TRBJ1-5; D gene unclear. Germline V gene sequence: CDR1 LGHNA, CDR2 YSLEER. Trimming took 1 base from V and 0 from J, leaving 10 bases between them. The CDR3 is 16 residues long. The CDR3 spells CASSQVVKYSNQPQHF. The CDR3 DNA reads TGCGCCAGCAGCCAAGTAGTGAAGTATAGCAATCAGCCCCAGCATTTT.

J is TRBJ2-5 and V is TRBV19; D is ambiguous. V was pared by 6 bases and J by 5 bases, with 13 bases between. The CDR3 length is 13 residues. Germline V gene data show CDR1 as LNHDA and CDR2 as SQIVND (reference sequence). The chain's CDR3 is CASSLSSSETQYF. The CDR3 region has the DNA TGTGCCAGTAGCCTAAGCTCTTCGGAGACCCAGTACTTC.

This chain uses TRBV5-4 with TRBJ1-2; D may be TRBD1 (6 bases). V lost 0 bases and J lost 7, with 16 bases in between. The CDR3 is made up of 15 amino acids. Germline V gene sequence: CDR1 SGHNT, CDR2 YYREEE (reference sequence). The CDR3 sequence is CASSLAQALRGGYTF. CDR3 DNA sequence: TGTGCCAGCAGCTTGGCACAGGCCCTCAGGGGTGGCTACACCTTC.